This T cell receptor beta chain comes out of a study of response to subunit inactivated influenza vaccine. Points on this clonotype: Its specificity is not known.

The CDR3 covers 13 residues. The ends were cut back, 4 bases at V and 5 bases at J, with 11 bases in the middle. Study-wide findings and caveats: Authors suggested few new T cells are recruited by each seasonal influenza vaccination.

TCRdb reprocessed the RT-PCR reads with MiXCR, giving one entry per CDR3 protein. The data contain approximately 680,000 distinct CDR3 sequences, 15% to 18% of them singletons. The input for sequencing was PBMCs from blood, taken 11 to 12 days after vaccination. The receptor was derived from a man aged 50-59 years who received an inactivated influenza vaccine. V usage is TRBV12-3 or TRBV12-4 and J usage is TRBJ1-2; D gene uncertain. The CDR3 sequence: CASSSTPEYGYTF. CDR3 DNA: TGTGCCAGCAGTTCGACACCTGAATATGGCTACACCTTC.